Below, 32 T cell receptor beta chains from the same sample are listed, as sequenced in a study of T-cell memory formation after mild COVID-19. TCRdb processed the 5' RACE reads anew with MiXCR; each CDR3 protein has one entry. This sample has approximately 400,000 distinct CDR3 sequences, with less than 25% found just once. The source material was PBMCs or a T cell subset sorted from them (not recorded which). The receptors stem from an adult woman who had mild COVID-19 (a few samples of this study predate the infection). Cell type and time point are not known.

The genes are TRBV7-9 and TRBJ2-7, with D possibly being TRBD1 or TRBD2 (6 bases each). This CDR3 is built from 15 residues. Germline V gene sequence: CDR1 SEHNR, CDR2 FQNEAQ (reference sequence). V dropped 3 bases and J dropped 0 bases, with 12 bases sitting between them. CDR3 sequence reads: CASSFGGGDSYEQYF. The CDR3 nucleotides read TGTGCCAGCAGCTTCGGAGGGGGTGACTCCTACGAGCAGTACTTC.

In this sample, this clonotype turned up a few times. The J gene is TRBJ2-3, the V gene TRBV6-5, with 8 bases matching TRBD2. Germline-derived CDR1 and CDR2 are MNHEY and SVGAGI. The J segment lost 7 bases and the V segment lost 6 bases, leaving 6 bases of the junction unmatched. The CDR3 runs 13 residues. CDR3 DNA sequence: TGTGCCAGCAGACAGATAGCGGGGCATACGCAGTATTTT. Its protein is CASRQIAGHTQYF.

This clonotype was seen a single time. Written as DNA, the CDR3 is TGCAGCGTTGCGCAGGCGAATGGCTACACCTTC. Translation gives CSVAQANGYTF. V is TRBV29-1 and J is TRBJ1-2; D is ambiguous. Between the trimmed V and J ends, which lost 4 bases and 6 bases, there was a span of 9 bases. Germline CDR1 reads SQVTM; CDR2 reads ANQGSEA. The length of the CDR3 is 11 residues.

The chain recombines TRBV9 with TRBJ1-1; D uncertain. Deletions cut 3 bases from V and 6 bases from J, with 12 bases between. The CDR3 totals 13 residues. Per germline, CDR1 SGDLS and CDR2 YYNGEE. The CDR3 sequence is CASSGGRLPEAFF. In DNA form, the CDR3 reads TGTGCCAGCAGCGGCGGGCGGCTCCCTGAAGCTTTCTTT.

This clonotype was found a few times. The J gene is TRBJ2-3, the V gene TRBV9; possible D gene TRBD1, 6 bases. Looked up from germline, CDR1 is SGDLS and CDR2 is YYNGEE. Between the trimmed V and J ends, which lost 6 bases and 2 bases, there was a span of 16 bases. The CDR3 sequence is 15 residues long. The CDR3 loop reads CASTFSGVNTDTQYF. The DNA for the CDR3 is TGTGCCAGCACCTTCTCAGGGGTGAACACAGATACGCAGTATTTT.

Notes on this clonotype: A junction end diverges from the germline sequence, so it may reflect a read error. Here the CDR3 DNA reads TGTGCCAGCAGCCCCGCTAGGACTAGCGGGGTCTTC. Protein sequence: CASSPARTSGVF. The chain employs TRBV6-1 and TRBJ2-1; 12 bases fit TRBD2. The germline CDR1 and CDR2 sequences are MNHNS and SASEGT. CDR3 length: 12 amino acids.

This chain joins TRBV5-4 and TRBJ1-1; TRBD1 might be the D (5 bases). The CDR3 loop spans 17 amino acids. The V end lost 1 base, the J end lost 4 bases, and 20 bases lay between the germline ends. The germline V gene has CDR1 SGHNT and CDR2 YYREEE (reference sequence). The CDR3 nucleotides read TGTGCCAGCAGCTTGAGGGTGCGGTTGGGGGTGAGCACTGAAGCTTTCTTT. It codes for CASSLRVRLGVSTEAFF.

The chain links TRBV4-2 to TRBJ2-1; 12 bases are shared with TRBD1. Germline V gene sequence: CDR1 LGHNA, CDR2 YNFKEQ. The ends lost 0 bases at V and 7 bases at J; junction bases unmatched: 7. This CDR3 comprises 17 residues. The CDR3 nucleotides read TGTGCCAGCAGCCAAGATGCGGGACAGGGGGCGCAGAATGAGCAGTTCTTC. It specifies CASSQDAGQGAQNEQFF.

The V gene is TRBV6-1, the J gene TRBJ2-1; either TRBD1 or TRBD2 may fit D (5 bases each). This CDR3 comprises 14 residues. V was clipped by 8 bases and J by 5 bases, with 16 bases between them. Germline assignment: CDR1 MNHNS and CDR2 SASEGT. The CDR3 DNA follows: TGTGCCAGCGGGACGGGGTTGATTCACAATGAGCAGTTCTTC. Translated: CASGTGLIHNEQFF.

This clonotype came up many times. The chain combines TRBV7-6 with TRBJ2-7; 9 bases line up with TRBD2. The V segment lost 2 bases and the J segment 4 bases; nucleotides outside the gene matches: 21. CDR1 and CDR2 (germline): SGHVS, FNYEAQ. CDR3 length equals 20 residues. CDR3 coding DNA: TGTGCCAGCAGCTTATCACCCTCGACAGGGTGGCTAGCGGGAACGTACGAGCAGTACTTC. Translated: CASSLSPSTGWLAGTYEQYF.

This clonotype was found a few times. The chain recombines TRBV24-1 with TRBJ1-4, with 8 bases aligning to TRBD1. Germline V gene sequence: CDR1 KGHDR, CDR2 SFDVKD. V lost 1 base, J lost 1 base, and 16 bases stayed unmatched. The CDR3 covers 21 residues. This chain's CDR3 is CATSDLIDRGLGPQTNEKLFF. CDR3 coding DNA: TGTGCCACCAGTGATTTAATCGACAGGGGCCTTGGCCCACAAACTAATGAAAAACTGTTTTTT.

The chain links TRBV11-3 to TRBJ2-6, with unresolved D. Germline V CDR1 and CDR2: SGHNT, YENEEA. CDR3 size: 14 residues. The V gene lost 5 bases and the J gene lost 4 bases, with 9 bases spanning the gap. The CDR3 nucleotides are TGTGCCAGCAGCCCCCGGTTGGGGGCCAACGTCCTGACTTTC. Translating gives CASSPRLGANVLTF.

This clonotype was seen a few times. The rearrangement uses TRBV6-5 and TRBJ1-1; 10 bases match TRBD1. V gave up 9 bases and J gave up 5 bases; unmatched junction bases: 9. CDR1 and CDR2 (germline): MNHEY, SVGAGI. CDR3 size: 14 residues. CDR3 in amino acids: CASKPGQGFTEAFF. The CDR3 DNA sequence: TGTGCCAGTAAACCGGGACAGGGGTTTACTGAAGCTTTCTTT.

The CDR3 protein is CASRLGTADTQYF. DNA of the CDR3: TGTGCCAGCAGACTCGGGACTGCAGATACGCAGTATTTT. This chain connects TRBV12-3 or TRBV12-4 to TRBJ2-3; TRBD2 is a possible D gene (6 bases). The CDR3 contains 13 residues. V lost 6 bases and J lost 4, with 11 bases in between.

There are a few counts of this clonotype. The J gene is TRBJ1-2, the V gene TRBV6-5; D not resolved. The CDR3 consists of 13 residues. Germline V CDR1 and CDR2: MNHEY, SVGAGI. V dropped 8 bases and J dropped 8 bases, with 18 bases sitting between them. CDR3 sequence: CASGTTELRGYTF. CDR3 DNA sequence: TGTGCCAGCGGAACGACGGAGCTCCGGGGCTACACCTTC.

This clonotype was seen a handful of times. The chain uses TRBV4-3 and TRBJ2-5; 9 nucleotides align to TRBD2. Germline values: CDR1 LGHNA, CDR2 YSLEER. There are 15 residues in the CDR3. V gave up 1 base and J gave up 4 bases; unmatched junction bases: 4. The CDR3 loop is CASSQVPAGGETQYF. The DNA of the CDR3 is TGCGCCAGCAGCCAAGTCCCAGCGGGAGGAGAGACCCAGTACTTC.

This clonotype was observed many times. The gene calls are TRBV11-1 and TRBJ2-1; TRBD2 matches 8 bases. Germline V lookup: CDR1 SGHAT, CDR2 FQDESV (reference sequence). The CDR3 contains 16 residues. V lost 5 bases, J lost 5 bases, and 11 bases stayed unmatched. The CDR3 sequence is CASSRGGNSGNNEQFF. CDR3 nucleotides: TGTGCCAGCAGCCGAGGGGGTAATAGCGGGAACAATGAGCAGTTCTTC.

CDR3 sequence (DNA): TGTGCCAGCAGCTTAGGGACTTCGTACCAAGAGACCCAGTACTTC. Translation gives CASSLGTSYQETQYF. The V gene is TRBV7-6, the J gene TRBJ2-5; a weak D match, TRBD2 (5 bases). Trimming removed 1 base at V and 0 bases at J, with 9 bases between. This CDR3 spans 15 amino acids. The germline CDR1 and CDR2 sequences are SGHVS and FNYEAQ.

This chain uses TRBV5-5 with TRBJ2-7, with D perhaps matching TRBD1 or TRBD2 (6 bases each). Germline CDR1 is SGHKS and CDR2 is YYEKEE (reference sequence). V lost 1 base and J 4 bases, leaving 18 bases between the germline ends. This CDR3 spans 16 amino acids. CDR3 in DNA: TGTGCCAGCAGCTTGATTCTCGCCAGGGGAGGATACGAGCAGTACTTC. Protein: CASSLILARGGYEQYF.

The chain recombines TRBV12-3 or TRBV12-4 with TRBJ1-5; D unresolved. The V and J ends lost 3 bases and 9 bases respectively, with 15 bases between them. CDR3 length equals 14 residues. CDR3 DNA: TGTGCCAGCAGTTTGGAGCAGAGCGGAGCGCCCCAGCATTTT. This codes for CASSLEQSGAPQHF.

The sample holds a few counts of this clonotype. This sequence joins TRBV9 and TRBJ1-1; 7 nucleotides match TRBD1. Germline-derived CDR1 and CDR2 are SGDLS and YYNGEE. With V trimmed by 2 bases and J by 1 base, 2 bases remained unmatched. This CDR3 contains 14 residues. In nucleotides, the CDR3 is TGTGCCAGCAGCGTCGGGACAGCGAACACTGAAGCTTTCTTT. Encoded protein: CASSVGTANTEAFF. Variable domain in full (rest from reference TRBV9 and TRBJ1-1): DSGVTQTPKHLITATGQRVTLRCSPRSGDLSVYWYQQSLDQGLQFLIQYYNGEERAKGNILERFSAQQFPDLHSELNLSSLELGDSALYFCASSVGTANTEAFFGQGTRLTVV.

V usage is TRBV9 and J usage is TRBJ2-1; TRBD1 matches at 8 bases. Germline lookup yields CDR1 SGDLS and CDR2 YYNGEE. The CDR3 is made up of 16 amino acids. With 0 bases clipped from V and 2 bases from J, the junction kept 4 bases outside the gene matches. CDR3 protein: CASSVDRGKTYNEQFF. Written as DNA, the CDR3 is TGTGCCAGCAGCGTAGACAGGGGGAAGACCTACAATGAGCAGTTCTTC.

This clonotype turned up a few times. J is TRBJ2-5 and V is TRBV15; 7 nucleotides line up with TRBD2. V gave up 0 bases and J gave up 5 bases; unmatched junction bases: 9. The length of the CDR3 is 16 residues. CDR1 is LNHNV and CDR2 is YYDKDF in the germline V gene (reference sequence). The CDR3 region has the DNA TGTGCCACCAGCAGAGAAGAAAGGAGGGGAGGGGAGACCCAGTACTTC. Amino acid sequence: CATSREERRGGETQYF.

The chain couples TRBV5-6 to TRBJ1-2; D call uncertain. Germline values: CDR1 SGHDT, CDR2 YYEEEE. The CDR3 has 12 residues. V shed 0 bases and J shed 5 bases, with 5 bases lying between them. This chain's CDR3 is CASSLAQYGYTF. The CDR3 bases are TGTGCCAGCAGCTTGGCACAATATGGCTACACCTTC.

The table lists this clonotype with a few counts. This rearrangement joins TRBV4-3 to TRBJ2-7, with TRBD2 identical over 7 bases. CDR3 length: 13 amino acids. V was pared by 5 bases and J by 11 bases, with 12 bases of the junction left unmatched. Germline CDR1 reads LGHNA; CDR2 reads YSLEER. CDR3 nucleotides: TGCGCCAGCAGCGAAGTTGGGGGACTACGAAAGTACTTC. It translates to CASSEVGGLRKYF.

This clonotype was observed a handful of times. The rearrangement joins TRBV20-1 to TRBJ2-7; the D gene is possibly TRBD1 (7 bases). Deletions cut 3 bases from V and 6 bases from J, with 12 bases between. The germline gives CDR1 DFQATT, CDR2 SNEGSKA (reference sequence). The CDR3 is made up of 12 amino acids. Here the CDR3 reads CSAREGTVEQYF. CDR3 in DNA: TGCAGTGCTAGGGAGGGGACAGTCGAGCAGTACTTC.

The rearrangement links TRBV29-1 to TRBJ1-2; D call uncertain. The CDR3 runs to 13 residues. Trimming took off 3 bases at V and 3 bases at J, with 11 bases between the two ends. Germline V gene sequence: CDR1 SQVTM, CDR2 ANQGSEA. CDR3 in DNA: TGCAGCGTTGAGACCTCGACGGACTATGGCTACACCTTC. It encodes CSVETSTDYGYTF.

There are a few counts of this clonotype. The rearrangement links TRBV5-1 to TRBJ2-3, with 7 bases matching TRBD1. Germline V CDR1 and CDR2: SGHRS, YFSETQ. This CDR3 spans 14 amino acids. Losses at the gene ends were 4 bases for V and 3 bases for J; bases not matched to a gene: 5. CDR3 coding DNA: TGCGCCAGCAGCCAGACAGGGATAACAGATACGCAGTATTTT. Translating it yields CASSQTGITDTQYF.

The genes are TRBV24-1 and TRBJ2-3; no definite D call. Germline V gene sequence: CDR1 KGHDR, CDR2 SFDVKD. Trimming took 0 bases from V and 6 from J, leaving 15 bases between them. The CDR3 contains 16 residues. In DNA, the CDR3 is TGTGCCACCAGTGATTTGAAGGGTATTCGCCCGGATACGCAGTATTTT. It specifies CATSDLKGIRPDTQYF.

V is TRBV7-9 and J is TRBJ1-1, with 8 positions matching TRBD1. CDR3 length equals 17 residues. The J segment lost 1 base and the V segment lost 4 bases, leaving 11 bases of the junction unmatched. CDR1 is SEHNR, CDR2 FQNEAQ, per germline (reference sequence). The CDR3 spells CASSYPKDRVSNTEAFF. The CDR3 bases are TGTGCCAGCAGCTATCCTAAGGACAGGGTGTCGAACACTGAAGCTTTCTTT.

This clonotype was seen only a few times. The chain is built from TRBV6-2 or TRBV6-3 and TRBJ1-5; tentatively, D is TRBD1 (5 bases). V lost 7 bases to trimming and J lost 3 bases, with 16 bases between them. There are 15 residues in the CDR3. Germline V gene sequence: CDR1 MNHEY, CDR2 SVGEGT. CDR3 sequence reads: CASTPSEGYNQPQHF. CDR3 coding DNA: TGTGCCAGCACCCCCTCGGAGGGGTACAATCAGCCCCAGCATTTT.

This clonotype showed up just a few times. The V gene is TRBV20-1, the J gene TRBJ2-5; 10 bases align to TRBD2. CDR1 and CDR2 (germline): DFQATT, SNEGSKA (reference sequence). CDR3 length equals 16 residues. J lost 5 bases, V lost 4 bases, and 13 bases had no gene match. The CDR3 sequence is CSATGASGGAGETQYF. For the CDR3, the DNA is TGCAGTGCTACCGGGGCCAGCGGGGGGGCAGGGGAGACCCAGTACTTC.